This T cell receptor beta chain was identified in a study of beta chain features in type 1 diabetes. Study-wide results and caveats: The study notes PCR might favor shorter templates equally in patients and controls. Type 1 diabetes patients showed a moderate but significant shortening of TCRB CDR3s in all four CD4+ subsets.

This clone has a handful of counts. Its antigen is still unknown. Every bit of the isolated RNA underwent reverse transcription, so sequencing read expressed TCRB transcripts. Generated by immunoSEQ multiplex PCR, the TCRdb table keeps only in-frame clones and is missing some. The sample has about 160,000 clones; less than 10% are singletons. The V end was cut by 5 bases, the J end by 17 bases, with 16 bases between. This CDR3 has 12 residues. Germline CDR1 MDHEN, CDR2 SYDVKM. The sequence derives from a man younger than 35 with type 1 diabetes. V and J are TRBV28 and TRBJ2-6; D uncertain. Specimen: central memory CD4+ T cells from blood. The CDR3 spells CASSISTGLVTF. The CDR3 DNA reads as TGTGCCAGCAGTATCAGTACGGGTCTTGTGACTTTC.